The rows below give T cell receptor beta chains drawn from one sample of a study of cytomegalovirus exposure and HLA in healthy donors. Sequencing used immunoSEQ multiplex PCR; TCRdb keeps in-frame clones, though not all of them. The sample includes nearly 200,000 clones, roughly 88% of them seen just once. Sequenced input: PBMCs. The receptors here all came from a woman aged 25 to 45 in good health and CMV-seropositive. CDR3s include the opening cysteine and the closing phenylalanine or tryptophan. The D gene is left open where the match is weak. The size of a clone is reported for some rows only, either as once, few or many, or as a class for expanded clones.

cdr3_aa: CASSYSTSGTGELFF
cdr3_nt: TGTGCCAGCAGTTACTCGACTAGCGGGACCGGGGAGCTGTTTTTT
j_call: TRBJ2-2
clone_size: NA
v_call: TRBV6-6
d_call: TRBD2

cdr3_aa: CASSDYREINQPQHF
cdr3_nt: TGTGCCAGTAGTGATTACAGGGAAATCAATCAGCCCCAGCATTTT
j_call: TRBJ1-5
clone_size: NA
v_call: TRBV19
d_call: NA

cdr3_aa: CASNGGETQYF
cdr3_nt: TGTGCCAGCAACGGAGGGGAGACCCAGTACTTC
j_call: TRBJ2-5
clone_size: once
v_call: TRBV5-6
d_call: NA

cdr3_aa: CASSSSATGVQYF
cdr3_nt: TGTGCCAGCAGCTCGAGCGCAACAGGAGTGCAGTACTTC
j_call: TRBJ2-7
clone_size: NA
v_call: TRBV11-2
d_call: NA

cdr3_aa: CASSPSGVTNNEQFF
cdr3_nt: TGTGCCAGCAGCCCATCGGGAGTAACAAACAATGAGCAGTTCTTC
j_call: TRBJ2-1
clone_size: few
v_call: TRBV7-8
d_call: NA

cdr3_aa: CASSLFRGSGANVLTF
cdr3_nt: TGTGCCAGCAGTTTATTCAGGGGTTCTGGGGCCAACGTCCTGACTTTC
j_call: TRBJ2-6
clone_size: NA
v_call: TRBV27
d_call: NA

cdr3_aa: CASSIEYRVTDTQYF
cdr3_nt: TGTGCCAGTAGTATAGAGTACCGAGTCACAGATACGCAGTATTTT
j_call: TRBJ2-3
clone_size: NA
v_call: TRBV19
d_call: NA

cdr3_aa: CASSRDNYEQYF
cdr3_nt: TGCGCCAGCAGCCGGGACAATTACGAGCAGTACTTC
j_call: TRBJ2-7
clone_size: NA
v_call: TRBV5-1
d_call: NA

cdr3_aa: CASSRDTTDTQYF
cdr3_nt: TGTGCCAGCAGCAGGGACACCACAGATACGCAGTATTTT
j_call: TRBJ2-3
clone_size: NA
v_call: TRBV9
d_call: NA

cdr3_aa: CASSLTGGVADTQYF
cdr3_nt: TGTGCCAGTAGCCTCACAGGGGGCGTAGCAGATACGCAGTATTTT
j_call: TRBJ2-3
clone_size: NA
v_call: TRBV19
d_call: TRBD1

cdr3_aa: CATSRGTGTYEQYF
cdr3_nt: TGTGCCACCAGCAGAGGGACAGGGACCTACGAGCAGTACTTC
j_call: TRBJ2-7
clone_size: NA
v_call: TRBV15
d_call: TRBD1

cdr3_aa: CASSRGEPRTKETQYF
cdr3_nt: TGTGCCAGCAGTAGAGGAGAACCAAGGACAAAAGAGACCCAGTACTTC
j_call: TRBJ2-5
clone_size: NA
v_call: TRBV27
d_call: NA

cdr3_aa: CASSLATPYEQYF
cdr3_nt: TGTGCCAGCAGTCTAGCGACACCATACGAGCAGTACTTC
j_call: TRBJ2-7
clone_size: NA
v_call: TRBV28
d_call: NA

cdr3_aa: CASSPGGSRGETQYF
cdr3_nt: TGTGCCAGCAGTCCAGGGGGGAGTAGGGGAGAGACCCAGTACTTC
j_call: TRBJ2-5
clone_size: NA
v_call: TRBV28
d_call: NA

cdr3_aa: CASSLFGSSYNEQFF
cdr3_nt: TGTGCCAGCAGCTTATTCGGGAGCTCCTACAATGAGCAGTTCTTC
j_call: TRBJ2-1
clone_size: NA
v_call: TRBV7-2
d_call: NA

cdr3_aa: CASSSPGATEAFF
cdr3_nt: TGTGCCAGCAGTTCACCAGGGGCAACTGAAGCTTTCTTT
j_call: TRBJ1-1
clone_size: once
v_call: TRBV6-5
d_call: NA

cdr3_aa: CASSYGDSETNEQFF
cdr3_nt: TGTGCCAGCAGTTACGGGGACAGCGAAACAAATGAGCAGTTCTTC
j_call: TRBJ2-1
clone_size: NA
v_call: TRBV6-6
d_call: TRBD1

cdr3_aa: CASSEAPSGTQYF
cdr3_nt: TGTGCCAGCAGTGAAGCCCCTTCGGGAACGCAGTATTTT
j_call: TRBJ2-3
clone_size: NA
v_call: TRBV2
d_call: NA

cdr3_aa: CATSRGDRGLDNYGYTF
cdr3_nt: TGTGCCACCAGCAGAGGGGACAGGGGGCTGGATAACTATGGCTACACCTTC
j_call: TRBJ1-2
clone_size: NA
v_call: TRBV15
d_call: TRBD1

cdr3_aa: CASSVDQGNQPQHF
cdr3_nt: TGTGCCAGCAGCGTGGATCAGGGCAATCAGCCCCAGCATTTT
j_call: TRBJ1-5
clone_size: NA
v_call: TRBV5-4
d_call: NA

cdr3_aa: CASNDGLASYEQYF
cdr3_nt: TGTGCCAGTAACGACGGCCTAGCCTCCTACGAGCAGTACTTC
j_call: TRBJ2-7
clone_size: NA
v_call: TRBV19
d_call: NA

cdr3_aa: CASSLTRGRQPQHF
cdr3_nt: TGTGCCAGCAGTTTGACAAGGGGCAGGCAGCCCCAGCATTTT
j_call: TRBJ1-5
clone_size: NA
v_call: TRBV27
d_call: NA

cdr3_aa: CATSRDLDTEAFF
cdr3_nt: TGTGCCACCAGCAGAGATCTAGACACTGAAGCTTTCTTT
j_call: TRBJ1-1
clone_size: NA
v_call: TRBV15
d_call: NA

cdr3_aa: CASSYSATGEGKGYTF
cdr3_nt: TGTGCCAGCAGTTACTCAGCGACGGGGGAGGGGAAGGGCTACACCTTC
j_call: TRBJ1-2
clone_size: once
v_call: TRBV6-5
d_call: NA

cdr3_aa: CASSLSHGSGGELFF
cdr3_nt: TGTGCCAGCAGCTTATCGCACGGGTCCGGCGGGGAGCTGTTTTTT
j_call: TRBJ2-2
clone_size: NA
v_call: TRBV7-6
d_call: NA

cdr3_aa: CSARGVNTGELFF
cdr3_nt: TGCAGCGCCCGGGGGGTCAACACCGGGGAGCTGTTTTTT
j_call: TRBJ2-2
clone_size: once
v_call: TRBV29-1
d_call: TRBD2

cdr3_aa: CASSFTSGYEQYF
cdr3_nt: TGTGCCAGCAGCTTTACTAGCGGCTACGAGCAGTACTTC
j_call: TRBJ2-7
clone_size: NA
v_call: TRBV5-6
d_call: TRBD2

cdr3_aa: CASRRTSGVGELFF
cdr3_nt: TGTGCCAGCAGACGGACTAGCGGGGTCGGGGAGCTGTTTTTT
j_call: TRBJ2-2
clone_size: few
v_call: TRBV25-1
d_call: TRBD2

cdr3_aa: CASTDRGDRGNQPQHF
cdr3_nt: TGTGCCAGTACCGACCGGGGGGACAGGGGGAATCAGCCCCAGCATTTT
j_call: TRBJ1-5
clone_size: NA
v_call: TRBV19
d_call: TRBD1

cdr3_aa: CASTQEFSGSSYF
cdr3_nt: TGTGCCAGCACCCAAGAATTCAGCGGGAGTTCGTATTTT
j_call: TRBJ2-3
clone_size: NA
v_call: TRBV2
d_call: TRBD2

cdr3_aa: CASRSTGGAFEKLFF
cdr3_nt: TGTGCCAGCAGGTCCACAGGGGGCGCTTTTGAAAAACTGTTTTTT
j_call: TRBJ1-4
clone_size: NA
v_call: TRBV28
d_call: TRBD1

cdr3_aa: CATSRDPGAANSVGEQYF
cdr3_nt: TGTGCCACCAGCAGAGACCCAGGGGCCGCGAATTCTGTTGGCGAGCAGTACTTC
j_call: TRBJ2-7
clone_size: NA
v_call: TRBV15
d_call: NA

cdr3_aa: CSGYSGTEAFF
cdr3_nt: TGCAGCGGATATTCGGGGACTGAAGCTTTCTTT
j_call: TRBJ1-1
clone_size: NA
v_call: TRBV29-1
d_call: NA

cdr3_aa: CAISTGRGNGYTF
cdr3_nt: TGTGCCATCAGTACCGGGAGGGGGAATGGCTACACCTTC
j_call: TRBJ1-2
clone_size: NA
v_call: TRBV10-3
d_call: NA

cdr3_aa: CASSLFLGGTGYTF
cdr3_nt: TGTGCCAGCAGTTTATTTCTCGGGGGTACCGGCTACACCTTC
j_call: TRBJ1-2
clone_size: NA
v_call: TRBV28
d_call: NA

cdr3_aa: CAISGSSGRPIETQYF
cdr3_nt: TGTGCCATCAGTGGAAGTAGCGGGAGGCCCATAGAGACCCAGTACTTC
j_call: TRBJ2-5
clone_size: NA
v_call: TRBV10-3
d_call: TRBD2

cdr3_aa: CASSPLAGGTGEQFF
cdr3_nt: TGTGCCAGCAGTCCGCTAGCGGGAGGCACCGGTGAGCAGTTCTTC
j_call: TRBJ2-1
clone_size: NA
v_call: TRBV7-6
d_call: TRBD2

cdr3_aa: CSVKTSGSGEQYF
cdr3_nt: TGCAGCGTTAAGACTAGCGGGAGTGGTGAGCAGTACTTC
j_call: TRBJ2-7
clone_size: NA
v_call: TRBV29-1
d_call: TRBD2

cdr3_aa: CASSRTSGAGDEQFF
cdr3_nt: TGTGCCAGCAGCCGCACTAGCGGGGCCGGGGATGAGCAGTTCTTC
j_call: TRBJ2-1
clone_size: NA
v_call: TRBV9
d_call: TRBD2

cdr3_aa: CASSLYAGLNTGELFF
cdr3_nt: TGCGCCAGCAGCTTGTACGCGGGACTAAACACCGGGGAGCTGTTTTTT
j_call: TRBJ2-2
clone_size: NA
v_call: TRBV5-1
d_call: TRBD2

cdr3_aa: CASSLGGGSNQPQHF
cdr3_nt: TGTGCCAGCAGCTTGGGGGGAGGAAGCAATCAGCCCCAGCATTTT
j_call: TRBJ1-5
clone_size: NA
v_call: TRBV5-6
d_call: NA

cdr3_aa: CSTGGQITDTQYF
cdr3_nt: TGCAGCACAGGGGGACAGATCACAGATACGCAGTATTTT
j_call: TRBJ2-3
clone_size: NA
v_call: TRBV29-1
d_call: TRBD1

cdr3_aa: CATRGWRGPAYEQYF
cdr3_nt: TGTGCGACCCGGGGATGGCGGGGACCGGCCTACGAGCAGTACTTC
j_call: TRBJ2-7
clone_size: once
v_call: TRBV27
d_call: NA

cdr3_aa: CASTLGGQGVYEQYF
cdr3_nt: TGTGCCAGCACCTTAGGCGGGCAGGGGGTCTACGAGCAGTACTTC
j_call: TRBJ2-7
clone_size: NA
v_call: TRBV27
d_call: TRBD1

cdr3_aa: CASSGTGGLPYEQYF
cdr3_nt: TGTGCCAGCAGTGGGACAGGGGGTCTGCCCTACGAGCAGTACTTC
j_call: TRBJ2-7
clone_size: few
v_call: TRBV25-1
d_call: TRBD1

cdr3_aa: CASSARGLAENEQFF
cdr3_nt: TGTGCCAGCAGTGCTAGGGGACTAGCGGAGAATGAGCAGTTCTTC
j_call: TRBJ2-1
clone_size: NA
v_call: TRBV6-6
d_call: TRBD2

cdr3_aa: CASSPGQGETQYF
cdr3_nt: TGTGCCAGCAGCCCCGGACAGGGAGAGACCCAGTACTTC
j_call: TRBJ2-5
clone_size: NA
v_call: TRBV7-3
d_call: TRBD1

cdr3_aa: CASSPYRGTAKETNEKLFF
cdr3_nt: TGCGCCAGCAGTCCTTACCGCGGGACAGCTAAGGAAACTAATGAAAAACTGTTTTTT
j_call: TRBJ1-4
clone_size: NA
v_call: TRBV10-1
d_call: TRBD1

cdr3_aa: CASSRLDERGAFF
cdr3_nt: TGTGCCAGCTCCCGCCTGGACGAGAGGGGGGCTTTCTTT
j_call: TRBJ1-1
clone_size: NA
v_call: TRBV18
d_call: NA

cdr3_aa: CASTTRSPLWRETQYF
cdr3_nt: TGTGCCAGCACCACAAGGAGTCCTTTGTGGCGAGAGACCCAGTACTTC
j_call: TRBJ2-5
clone_size: NA
v_call: TRBV28
d_call: NA

cdr3_aa: CSVERGQRTASEAFF
cdr3_nt: TGCAGCGTTGAAAGGGGCCAGAGGACAGCCTCGGAAGCTTTCTTT
j_call: TRBJ1-1
clone_size: NA
v_call: TRBV29-1
d_call: NA

cdr3_aa: CASSYPSGAEQFF
cdr3_nt: TGTGCCAGCAGTTACCCTAGCGGGGCCGAGCAGTTCTTC
j_call: TRBJ2-1
clone_size: NA
v_call: TRBV27
d_call: TRBD2

cdr3_aa: CASSPLDQGLGEKLFF
cdr3_nt: TGTGCCAGCAGCCCATTAGATCAGGGCTTAGGTGAAAAACTGTTTTTT
j_call: TRBJ1-4
clone_size: once
v_call: TRBV7-6
d_call: NA

cdr3_aa: CASSSSNKQFF
cdr3_nt: TGTGCCAGCAGTTCCAGTAACAAGCAGTTCTTC
j_call: TRBJ2-1
clone_size: NA
v_call: TRBV6-6
d_call: NA

cdr3_aa: CASSLPYQLGQGGGGYTF
cdr3_nt: TGTGCCAGCAGTTTACCCTACCAATTAGGACAGGGTGGCGGCGGCTACACCTTC
j_call: TRBJ1-2
clone_size: NA
v_call: TRBV28
d_call: TRBD1

cdr3_aa: CASSLSGQGNQPQHF
cdr3_nt: TGTGCCAGCAGTTTGAGTGGACAGGGCAATCAGCCCCAGCATTTT
j_call: TRBJ1-5
clone_size: NA
v_call: TRBV27
d_call: TRBD1